The present T cell receptor (beta chain) was sequenced within a study of beta chain features in type 1 diabetes. This clone came up a few times. Germline V gene sequence: CDR1 MGHDK, CDR2 SYGVNS. V lost 7 bases, J lost 1 base, and 4 bases lay in between. CDR3 length: 12 residues. Investigators reverse transcribed all isolated RNA, so they sequenced expressed TCRB transcripts. This table comes from immunoSEQ multiplex PCR, and its TCRdb copy is limited to in-frame clones, with some not included. The repertoire consists of some 250,000 clones, with around 26% occurring once and the leading ten covering approximately 4%.

This TCR was sampled from a man aged 30 to 39 in good health. The sequenced sample was central memory CD4+ T cells from blood. The chain combines TRBV25-1 with TRBJ2-2; D gene ambiguous. The CDR3 coding sequence is TGTGCCAGCAAAGGGAACACCGGGGAGCTGTTTTTT. It is translated as CASKGNTGELFF.